The TCR beta chain described here comes from a study of Graves' ophthalmopathy and Graves' hyperthyroidism. RNA transcripts served as template for amplifying TCR beta CDR3 sequences. First-round RT-PCR employed HTBI primers, with a second-round multiplex PCR after it. In TCRdb, the multiplex PCR reads were re-called with MiXCR into one record per CDR3 protein. The sample has almost 750,000 distinct CDR3 sequences, 35% to 50% seen once. CDR1 and CDR2 from the germline V gene are KGHDR and SFDVKD. This CDR3 is 15 amino acids long. V gave up 11 bases and J gave up 5 bases, with 21 bases separating them. This clonotype has more than one count but fewer than ten.

V gene TRBV24-1 combines with J gene TRBJ1-5; tentatively, D is TRBD1 (5 bases). The origin of this receptor is an adult man with Graves' ophthalmopathy. The sample consisted of peripheral blood. The CDR3 protein is CASSQGTGIDQPQHF. The CDR3 DNA follows: TGTGCCAGCAGCCAAGGGACCGGGATCGATCAGCCCCAGCATTTT.